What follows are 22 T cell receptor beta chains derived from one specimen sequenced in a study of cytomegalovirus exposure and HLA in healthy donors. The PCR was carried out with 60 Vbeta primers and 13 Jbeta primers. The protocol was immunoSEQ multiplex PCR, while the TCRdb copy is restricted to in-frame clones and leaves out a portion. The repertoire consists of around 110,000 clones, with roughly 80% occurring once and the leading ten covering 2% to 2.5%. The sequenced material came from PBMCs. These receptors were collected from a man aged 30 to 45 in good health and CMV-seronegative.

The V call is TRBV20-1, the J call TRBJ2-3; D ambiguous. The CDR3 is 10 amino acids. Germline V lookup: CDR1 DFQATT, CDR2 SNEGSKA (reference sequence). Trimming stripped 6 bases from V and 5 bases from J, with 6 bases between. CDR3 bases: TGCAGTGCGGCGGAAGATACGCAGTATTTT. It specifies CSAAEDTQYF.

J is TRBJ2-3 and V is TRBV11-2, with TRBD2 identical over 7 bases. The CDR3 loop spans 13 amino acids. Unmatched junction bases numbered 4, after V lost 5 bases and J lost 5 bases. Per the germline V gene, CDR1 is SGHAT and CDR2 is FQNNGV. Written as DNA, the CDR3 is TGTGCCAGCAGCCCTCGCGGGGGAGATACGCAGTATTTT. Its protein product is CASSPRGGDTQYF.

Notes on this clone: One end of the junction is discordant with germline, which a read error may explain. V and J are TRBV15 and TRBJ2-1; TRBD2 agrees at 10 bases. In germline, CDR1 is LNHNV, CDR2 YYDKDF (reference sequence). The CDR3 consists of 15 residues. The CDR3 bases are TGTGCCACCAGCAGAGAGAAGAGTACTAGCGGGGAGGGGATCTTC. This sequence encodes CATSREKSTSGEGIF.

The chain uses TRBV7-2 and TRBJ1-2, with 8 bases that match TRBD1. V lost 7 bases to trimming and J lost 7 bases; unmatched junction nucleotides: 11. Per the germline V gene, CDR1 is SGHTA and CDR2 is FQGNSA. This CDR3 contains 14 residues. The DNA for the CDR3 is TGTGCCAGCAATAGGGACAGGCACCAGGGTGGCTACACCTTC. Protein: CASNRDRHQGGYTF.

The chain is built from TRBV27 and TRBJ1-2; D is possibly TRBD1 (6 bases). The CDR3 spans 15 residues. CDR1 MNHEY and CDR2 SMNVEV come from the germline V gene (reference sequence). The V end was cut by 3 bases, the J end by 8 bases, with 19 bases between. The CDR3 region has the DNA TGTGCCAGCAGTTTTAACCCCACACAGGGCCGCGGCTACACCTTC. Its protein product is CASSFNPTQGRGYTF.

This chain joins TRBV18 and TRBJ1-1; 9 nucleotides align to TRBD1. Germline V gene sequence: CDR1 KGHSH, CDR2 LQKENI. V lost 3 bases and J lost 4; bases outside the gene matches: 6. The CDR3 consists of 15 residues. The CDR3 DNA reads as TGTGCCAGCTCACCCTCAACACAGGGGGCCACTGAAGCTTTCTTT. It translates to CASSPSTQGATEAFF. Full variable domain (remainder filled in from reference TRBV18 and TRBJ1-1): NAGVMQNPRHLVRRRGQEARLRCSPMKGHSHVYWYRQLPEEGLKFMVYLQKENIIDESGMPKERFSAEFPKEGPSILRIQQVVRGDSAAYFCASSPSTQGATEAFFGQGTRLTVV.

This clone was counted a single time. The CDR3 sequence: CASSLGLAGYEQYF. Here the CDR3 DNA reads TGTGCCAGCAGCTTAGGATTAGCGGGGTATGAGCAGTACTTC. V is TRBV11-2 and J is TRBJ2-7, with 8 nucleotides matching TRBD2. Germline V gives CDR1 SGHAT, CDR2 FQNNGV. This CDR3 has 14 amino acids. V trimming: 1 base; J trimming: 7 bases; junction bases outside the gene matches: 6.

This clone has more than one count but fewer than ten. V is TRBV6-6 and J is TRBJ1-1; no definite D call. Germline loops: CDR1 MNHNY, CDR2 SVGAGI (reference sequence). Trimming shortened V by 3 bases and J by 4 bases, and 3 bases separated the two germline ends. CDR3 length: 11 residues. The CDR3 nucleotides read TGTGCCAGCAGTTATAGCACTGAAGCTTTCTTT. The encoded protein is CASSYSTEAFF.

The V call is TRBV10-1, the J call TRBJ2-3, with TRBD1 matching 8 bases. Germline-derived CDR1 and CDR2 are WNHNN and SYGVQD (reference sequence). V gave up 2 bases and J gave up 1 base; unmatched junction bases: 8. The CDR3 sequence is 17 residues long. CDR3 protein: CASSETAGGEGTDTQYF. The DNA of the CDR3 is TGCGCCAGCAGTGAGACCGCAGGGGGCGAGGGCACAGATACGCAGTATTTT.

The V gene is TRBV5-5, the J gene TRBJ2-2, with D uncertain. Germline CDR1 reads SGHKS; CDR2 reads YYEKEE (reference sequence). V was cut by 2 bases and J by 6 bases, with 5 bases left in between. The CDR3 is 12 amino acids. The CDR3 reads CASSLVAGELFF. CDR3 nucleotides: TGTGCCAGCAGCTTAGTAGCCGGGGAGCTGTTTTTT.

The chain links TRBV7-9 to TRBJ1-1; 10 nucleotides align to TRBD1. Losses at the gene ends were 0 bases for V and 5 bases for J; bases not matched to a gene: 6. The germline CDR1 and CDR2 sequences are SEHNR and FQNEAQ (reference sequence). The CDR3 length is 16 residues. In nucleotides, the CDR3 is TGTGCCAGCAGCTTAGCACCGGGACAGGGGAAGACTGAAGCTTTCTTT. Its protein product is CASSLAPGQGKTEAFF.

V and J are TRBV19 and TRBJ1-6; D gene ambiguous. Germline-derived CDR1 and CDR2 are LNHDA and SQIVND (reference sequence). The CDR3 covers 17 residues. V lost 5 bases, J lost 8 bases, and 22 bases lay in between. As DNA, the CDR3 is TGTGCCAGTAGTCCCGATACCGGTCCCGCGGCCTATTCACCCCTCCACTTT. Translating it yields CASSPDTGPAAYSPLHF.

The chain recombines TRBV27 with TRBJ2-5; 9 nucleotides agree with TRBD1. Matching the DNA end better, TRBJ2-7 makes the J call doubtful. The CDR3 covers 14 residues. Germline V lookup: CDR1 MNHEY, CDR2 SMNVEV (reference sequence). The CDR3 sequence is CASSLQQGAYEQYF. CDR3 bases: TGTGCCAGCAGTTTGCAACAGGGGGCGTACGAGCAGTACTTC.

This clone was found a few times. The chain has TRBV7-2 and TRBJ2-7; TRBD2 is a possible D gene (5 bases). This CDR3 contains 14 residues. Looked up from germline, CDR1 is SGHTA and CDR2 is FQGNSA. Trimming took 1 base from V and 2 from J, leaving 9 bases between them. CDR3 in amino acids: CASSLVSGTYEQYF. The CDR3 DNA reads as TGTGCCAGCAGCTTAGTTTCGGGAACCTACGAGCAGTACTTC.

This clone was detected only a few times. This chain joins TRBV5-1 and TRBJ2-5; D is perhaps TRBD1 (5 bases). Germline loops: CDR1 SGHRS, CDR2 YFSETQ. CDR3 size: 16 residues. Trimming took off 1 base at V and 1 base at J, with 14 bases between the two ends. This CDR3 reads CASSLRLDNLQETQYF. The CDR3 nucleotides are TGCGCCAGCAGCTTGCGTCTGGACAACCTCCAAGAGACCCAGTACTTC.

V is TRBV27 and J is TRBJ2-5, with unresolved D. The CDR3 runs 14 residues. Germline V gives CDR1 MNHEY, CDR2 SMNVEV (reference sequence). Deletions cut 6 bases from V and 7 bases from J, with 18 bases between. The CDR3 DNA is TGTGCCAGCAGCCTTCAGAATAACCCAGGGACCCAGTACTTC. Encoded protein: CASSLQNNPGTQYF.

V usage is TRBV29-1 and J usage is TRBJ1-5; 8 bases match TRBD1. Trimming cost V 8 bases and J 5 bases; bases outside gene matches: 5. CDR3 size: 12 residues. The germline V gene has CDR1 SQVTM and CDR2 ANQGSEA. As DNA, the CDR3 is TGCAGCCCGGGACAGGAGTATCAGCCCCAGCATTTT. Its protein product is CSPGQEYQPQHF. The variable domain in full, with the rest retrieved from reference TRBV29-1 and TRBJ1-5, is SAVISQKPSRDICQRGTSLTIQCQVDSQVTMMFWYRQQPGQSLTLIATANQGSEATYESGFVIDKFPISRPNLTFSTLTVSNMSPEDSSIYLCSPGQEYQPQHFGDGTRLSIL.

CDR3 loop: CASSPRGREETQYF. In DNA form, the CDR3 reads TGTGCCAGCAGCCCCAGGGGGCGTGAGGAGACCCAGTACTTC. This chain links TRBV7-9 with TRBJ2-5; 8 bases line up with TRBD1. CDR1 is SEHNR, CDR2 FQNEAQ, per germline (reference sequence). The length of the CDR3 is 14 residues. Trimming took 5 bases from V and 5 from J; bases not matched to a gene: 7.

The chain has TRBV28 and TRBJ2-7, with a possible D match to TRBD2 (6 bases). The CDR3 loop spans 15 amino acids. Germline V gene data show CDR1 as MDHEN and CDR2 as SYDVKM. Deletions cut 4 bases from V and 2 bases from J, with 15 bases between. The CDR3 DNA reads TGTGCCAGCAGTTCCACCGGGACTGGAACCTACGAGCAGTACTTC. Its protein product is CASSSTGTGTYEQYF.

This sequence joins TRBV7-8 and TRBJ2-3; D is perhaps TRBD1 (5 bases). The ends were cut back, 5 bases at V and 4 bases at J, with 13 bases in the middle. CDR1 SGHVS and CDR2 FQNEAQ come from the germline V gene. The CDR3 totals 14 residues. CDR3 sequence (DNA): TGTGCCAGCAGCCCTGACTGGGGCGCAGATACGCAGTATTTT. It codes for CASSPDWGADTQYF.

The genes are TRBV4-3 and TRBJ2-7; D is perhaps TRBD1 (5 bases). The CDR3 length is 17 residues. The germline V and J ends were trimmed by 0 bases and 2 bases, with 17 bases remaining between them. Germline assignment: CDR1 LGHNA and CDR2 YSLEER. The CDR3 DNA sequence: TGCGCCAGCAGCCAAGATCTGCAGCCAGGGAATACCTACGAGCAGTACTTC. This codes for CASSQDLQPGNTYEQYF.

The CDR3 sequence: CASSFARQGANFGYTF. The CDR3 DNA follows: TGTGCCAGCAGCTTCGCACGACAGGGGGCAAATTTTGGCTACACCTTC. The gene calls are TRBV7-8 and TRBJ1-2; 10 bases line up with TRBD1. With V trimmed by 3 bases and J by 7 bases, 11 bases remained unmatched. The CDR3 sequence is 16 residues long. Germline loops: CDR1 SGHVS, CDR2 FQNEAQ.